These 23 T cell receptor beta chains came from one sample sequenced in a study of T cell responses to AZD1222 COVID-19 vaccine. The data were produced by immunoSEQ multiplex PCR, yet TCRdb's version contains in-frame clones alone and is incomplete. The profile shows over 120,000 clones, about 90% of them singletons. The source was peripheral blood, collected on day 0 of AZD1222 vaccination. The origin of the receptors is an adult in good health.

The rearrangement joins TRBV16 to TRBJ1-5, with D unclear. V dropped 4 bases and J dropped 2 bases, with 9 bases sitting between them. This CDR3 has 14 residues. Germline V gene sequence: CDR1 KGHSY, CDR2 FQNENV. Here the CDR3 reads CASSLGAGNQPQHF. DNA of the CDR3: TGTGCCAGCAGCCTAGGCGCGGGCAATCAGCCCCAGCATTTT. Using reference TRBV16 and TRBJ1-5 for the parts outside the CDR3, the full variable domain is GEEVAQTPKHLVRGEGQKAKLYCAPIKGHSYVFWYQQVLKNEFKFLISFQNENVFDETGMPKERFSAKCLPNSPCSLEIQATKLEDSAVYFCASSLGAGNQPQHFGDGTRLSIL.

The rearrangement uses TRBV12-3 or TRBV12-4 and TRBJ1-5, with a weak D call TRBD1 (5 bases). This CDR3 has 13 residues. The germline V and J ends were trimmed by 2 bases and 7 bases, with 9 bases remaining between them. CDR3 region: CASSLLRGQPQHF. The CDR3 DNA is TGTGCCAGCAGTTTATTACGGGGGCAGCCCCAGCATTTT.

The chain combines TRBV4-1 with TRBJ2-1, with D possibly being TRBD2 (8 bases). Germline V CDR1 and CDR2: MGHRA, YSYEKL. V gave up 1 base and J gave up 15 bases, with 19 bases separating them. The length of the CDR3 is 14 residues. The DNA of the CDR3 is TGCGCCAGCAGCCAAGTTGGTAGCGGGGACAGAGCGTTCTTC. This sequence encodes CASSQVGSGDRAFF.

The DNA of the CDR3 is TGCGCCAGCAGCCGGGGAGATCCGGGGAATTCACCCCTCCACTTT. Translation: CASSRGDPGNSPLHF. J is TRBJ1-6 and V is TRBV4-1; D remains unclear. Germline V gene data show CDR1 as MGHRA and CDR2 as YSYEKL. The CDR3 is made up of 15 amino acids. V gave up 4 bases and J gave up 7 bases, with 14 bases separating them.

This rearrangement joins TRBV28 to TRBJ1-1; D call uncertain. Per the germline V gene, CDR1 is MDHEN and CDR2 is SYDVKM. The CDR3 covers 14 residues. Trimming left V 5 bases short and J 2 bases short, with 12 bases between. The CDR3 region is CASSPPGGNTEAFF. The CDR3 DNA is TGTGCCAGCAGTCCCCCGGGCGGCAACACTGAAGCTTTCTTT.

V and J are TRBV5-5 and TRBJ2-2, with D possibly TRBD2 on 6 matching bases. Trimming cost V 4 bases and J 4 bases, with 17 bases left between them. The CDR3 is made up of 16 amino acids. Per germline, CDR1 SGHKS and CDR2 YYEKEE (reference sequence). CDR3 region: CASSPKEGRSTGELFF. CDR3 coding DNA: TGTGCCAGCAGCCCAAAGGAGGGTAGGAGCACCGGGGAGCTGTTTTTT.

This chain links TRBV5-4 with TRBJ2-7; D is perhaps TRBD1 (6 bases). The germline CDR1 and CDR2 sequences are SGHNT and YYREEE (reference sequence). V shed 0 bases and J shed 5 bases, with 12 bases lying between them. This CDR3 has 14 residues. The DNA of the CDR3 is TGTGCCAGCAGCTTGGTAGGCAGGGGCCACGAGCAGTACTTC. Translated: CASSLVGRGHEQYF. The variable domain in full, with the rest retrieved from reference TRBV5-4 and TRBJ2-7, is ETGVTQSPTHLIKTRGQQVTLRCSSQSGHNTVSWYQQALGQGPQFIFQYYREEENGRGNFPPRFSGLQFPNYSSELNVNALELDDSALYLCASSLVGRGHEQYFGPGTRLTVT.

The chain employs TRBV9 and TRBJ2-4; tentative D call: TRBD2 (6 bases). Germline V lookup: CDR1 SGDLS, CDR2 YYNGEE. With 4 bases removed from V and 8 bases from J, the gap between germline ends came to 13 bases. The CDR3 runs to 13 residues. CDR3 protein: CASSPAGGDIQYF. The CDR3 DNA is TGTGCCAGCAGCCCGGCCGGGGGAGACATTCAGTACTTC.

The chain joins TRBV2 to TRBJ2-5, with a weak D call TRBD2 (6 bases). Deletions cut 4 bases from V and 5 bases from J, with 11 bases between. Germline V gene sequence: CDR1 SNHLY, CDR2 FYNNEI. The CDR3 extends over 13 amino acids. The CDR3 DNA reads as TGTGCCAGCAGTGTCGACAGCGGGGAGACCCAGTACTTC. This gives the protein CASSVDSGETQYF.

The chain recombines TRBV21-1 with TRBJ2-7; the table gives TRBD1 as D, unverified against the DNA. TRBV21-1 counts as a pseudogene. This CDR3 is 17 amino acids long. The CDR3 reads CASSEPTTRDRDYEQYF. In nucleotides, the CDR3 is TGTGCCAGCAGCGAACCCACGACCCGGGACAGGGACTACGAGCAGTACTTC.

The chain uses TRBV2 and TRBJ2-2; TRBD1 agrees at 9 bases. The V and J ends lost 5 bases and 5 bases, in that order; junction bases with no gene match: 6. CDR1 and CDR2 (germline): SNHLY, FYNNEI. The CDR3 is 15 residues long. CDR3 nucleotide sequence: TGTGCCAGCAGTCAAGAGACAGGGGGAACCGGGGAGCTGTTTTTT. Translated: CASSQETGGTGELFF.

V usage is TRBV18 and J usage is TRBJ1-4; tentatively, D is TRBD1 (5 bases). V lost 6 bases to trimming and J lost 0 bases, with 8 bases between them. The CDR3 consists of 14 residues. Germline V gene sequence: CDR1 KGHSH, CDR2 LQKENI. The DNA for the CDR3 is TGTGCCAGCTCCCTGGGACCAACTAATGAAAAACTGTTTTTT. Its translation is CASSLGPTNEKLFF.

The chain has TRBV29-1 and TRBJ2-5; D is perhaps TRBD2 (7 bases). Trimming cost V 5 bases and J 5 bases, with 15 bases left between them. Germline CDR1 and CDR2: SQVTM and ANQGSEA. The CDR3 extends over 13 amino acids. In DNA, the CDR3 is TGCAGCGTTTTTGCGGGGGCGGGGGAGACCCAGTACTTC. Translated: CSVFAGAGETQYF.

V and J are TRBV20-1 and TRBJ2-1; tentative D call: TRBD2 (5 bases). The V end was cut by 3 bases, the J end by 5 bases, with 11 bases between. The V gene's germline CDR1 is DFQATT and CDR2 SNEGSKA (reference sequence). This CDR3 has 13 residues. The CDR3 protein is CSASPAGNNEQFF. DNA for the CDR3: TGCAGTGCTAGTCCCGCGGGTAACAATGAGCAGTTCTTC.

The CDR3 sequence is CASSLSTTYEQYF. The CDR3 DNA reads TGTGCCAGCAGTTTAAGCACAACCTACGAGCAGTACTTC. J is TRBJ2-7 and V is TRBV12-3 or TRBV12-4; D not resolved. This CDR3 is 13 amino acids long. Trimming removed 2 bases from V and 2 bases from J, with 7 bases in between.

CDR3 sequence: CASSIDLADSGNTIYF. As DNA, the CDR3 is TGTGCCAGTAGTATAGATCTCGCAGATTCTGGAAACACCATATATTTT. The rearrangement joins TRBV19 to TRBJ1-3; D not certain. This CDR3 has 16 amino acids. Per the germline V gene, CDR1 is LNHDA and CDR2 is SQIVND (reference sequence). V was trimmed by 0 bases and J by 1 base, leaving 10 bases between them. The variable domain in full, with the rest retrieved from reference TRBV19 and TRBJ1-3, is DGGITQSPKYLFRKEGQNVTLSCEQNLNHDAMYWYRQDPGQGLRLIYYSQIVNDFQKGDIAEGYSVSREKKESFPLTVTSAQKNPTAFYLCASSIDLADSGNTIYFGEGSWLTVV.

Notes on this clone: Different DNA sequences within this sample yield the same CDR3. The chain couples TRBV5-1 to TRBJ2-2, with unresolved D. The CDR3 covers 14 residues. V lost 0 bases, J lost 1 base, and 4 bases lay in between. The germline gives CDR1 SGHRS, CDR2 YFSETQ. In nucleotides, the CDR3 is TGCGCCAGCAGCTTGGACGGGAACACCGGGGAGCTGTTTTTT. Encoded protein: CASSLDGNTGELFF. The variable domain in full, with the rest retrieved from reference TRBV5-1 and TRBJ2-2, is KAGVTQTPRYLIKTRGQQVTLSCSPISGHRSVSWYQQTPGQGLQFLFEYFSETQRNKGNFPGRFSGRQFSNSRSEMNVSTLELGDSALYLCASSLDGNTGELFFGEGSRLTVL.

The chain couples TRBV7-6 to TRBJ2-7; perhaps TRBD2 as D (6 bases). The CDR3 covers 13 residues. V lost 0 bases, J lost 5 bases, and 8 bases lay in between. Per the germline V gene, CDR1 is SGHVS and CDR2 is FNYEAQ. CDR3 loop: CASSLAGGNEQYF. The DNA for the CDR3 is TGTGCCAGCAGCTTAGCCGGGGGAAACGAGCAGTACTTC.

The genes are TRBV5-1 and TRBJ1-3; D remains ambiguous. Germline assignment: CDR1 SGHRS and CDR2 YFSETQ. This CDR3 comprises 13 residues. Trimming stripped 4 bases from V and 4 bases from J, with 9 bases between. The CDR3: CASSLQSGNTIYF. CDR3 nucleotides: TGCGCCAGCAGCCTGCAGTCCGGAAACACCATATATTTT.

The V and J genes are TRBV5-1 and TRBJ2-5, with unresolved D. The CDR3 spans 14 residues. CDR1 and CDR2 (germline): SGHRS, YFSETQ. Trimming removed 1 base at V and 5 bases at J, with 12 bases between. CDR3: CASSLYVDVETQYF. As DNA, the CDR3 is TGCGCCAGCAGCTTGTATGTCGACGTGGAGACCCAGTACTTC.

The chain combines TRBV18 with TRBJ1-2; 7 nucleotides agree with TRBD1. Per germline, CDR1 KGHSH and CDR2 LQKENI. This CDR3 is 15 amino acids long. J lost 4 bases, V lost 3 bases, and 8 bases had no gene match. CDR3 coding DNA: TGTGCCAGCTCACCTGAAAGGGGGCGAGGCTATGGCTACACCTTC. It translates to CASSPERGRGYGYTF.

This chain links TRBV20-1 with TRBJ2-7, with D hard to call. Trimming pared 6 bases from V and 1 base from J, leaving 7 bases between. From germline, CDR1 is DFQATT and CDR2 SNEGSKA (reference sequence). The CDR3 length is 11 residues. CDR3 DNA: TGCAGTGCCACCCGGTCCTACGAGCAGTACTTC. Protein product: CSATRSYEQYF.

CDR3 in amino acids: CASSYFRTEQYF. The DNA of the CDR3 is TGTGCCAGCAGTTACTTCCGGACAGAGCAGTACTTC. J is TRBJ2-7 and V is TRBV6-2 or TRBV6-3; maybe TRBD1 (5 bases). From germline, CDR1 is MNHEY and CDR2 SVGEGT. The CDR3 covers 12 residues. V was cut by 1 base and J by 7 bases, with 8 bases left in between.